Below, 3 T cell receptor beta chains from the same sample are listed, as sequenced in a study of blood T cells in healthy people across ages. Next came a second PCR, run for about 6 to 11 cycles, which used a sample-barcoded 5' primer along with a J-beta primer mix. TCRdb itself ran the 5' RACE reads through MiXCR, one entry per CDR3 protein. Found here are some 850,000 distinct CDR3 sequences, 20% to 30% of them singletons; the top ten hold 2.5% to 3.5%. These data also featured in a second study, about T cells of mothers and their children.

Sequencing was carried out using blood. These receptors all come from a boy younger than 18 in good health.

This clonotype was seen a handful of times. This chain links TRBV10-3 with TRBJ1-3; TRBD1 aligns across 9 bases. V was pared by 2 bases and J by 7 bases, with 6 bases of the junction left unmatched. Germline V gives CDR1 ENHRY, CDR2 SYGVKD. The CDR3 loop spans 15 amino acids. CDR3 DNA: TGTGCCATCAGTGAGGCATCACAGGGGGCGAACACCATATATTTT. Residues: CAISEASQGANTIYF.

The V gene is TRBV5-5, the J gene TRBJ2-7; D could derive from TRBD1 or TRBD2 (5 bases each). The germline CDR1 and CDR2 sequences are SGHKS and YYEKEE (reference sequence). V lost 7 bases, J lost 0 bases, and 20 bases lay in between. CDR3 size: 16 residues. The CDR3 here is CASGTPWSGSSYEQYF. The CDR3, as DNA: TGTGCCAGCGGCACCCCTTGGTCAGGGAGCTCCTACGAGCAGTACTTC. Full variable domain (rest looked up from reference TRBV5-5 and TRBJ2-7): DAGVTQSPTHLIKTRGQQVTLRCSPISGHKSVSWYQQVLGQGPQFIFQYYEKEERGRGNFPDRFSARQFPNYSSELNVNALLLGDSALYLCASGTPWSGSSYEQYFGPGTRLTVT.

This chain joins TRBV12-5 and TRBJ2-5; TRBD1 agrees at 9 bases. Gene TRBJ2-1 matches the end of the DNA better, so the J call may be wrong. CDR3 size: 14 residues. CDR1 is LGHNT, CDR2 FRNRAP, per germline. The CDR3 loop is CASGSGQGTNEQFF. CDR3 sequence (DNA): TGTGCTAGTGGTTCGGGACAGGGAACTAATGAGCAGTTCTTC.